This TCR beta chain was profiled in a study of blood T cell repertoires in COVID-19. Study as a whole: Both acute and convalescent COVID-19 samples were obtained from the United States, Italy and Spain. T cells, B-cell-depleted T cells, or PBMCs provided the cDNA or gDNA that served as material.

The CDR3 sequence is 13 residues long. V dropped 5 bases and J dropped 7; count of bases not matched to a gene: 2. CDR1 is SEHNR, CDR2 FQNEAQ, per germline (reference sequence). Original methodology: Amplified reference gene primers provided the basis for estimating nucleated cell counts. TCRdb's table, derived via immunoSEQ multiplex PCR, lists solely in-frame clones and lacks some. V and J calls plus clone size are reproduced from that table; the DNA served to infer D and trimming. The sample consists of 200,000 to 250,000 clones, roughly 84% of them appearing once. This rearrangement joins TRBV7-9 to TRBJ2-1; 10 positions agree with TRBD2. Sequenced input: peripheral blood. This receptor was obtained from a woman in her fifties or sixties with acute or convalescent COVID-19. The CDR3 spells CASSASGGNEQFF. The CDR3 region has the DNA TGTGCCAGCAGCGCTAGCGGGGGAAATGAGCAGTTCTTC.